In this sample, the clone carrying this T cell receptor (beta chain) turned up many times. The ends were cut back, 2 bases at V and 4 bases at J, with 15 bases in the middle. This CDR3 is 16 amino acids long. The source of the sample is a study of T-cell memory formation after mild COVID-19. TCRdb redid the calling of the 5' RACE reads with MiXCR, one entry per CDR3 protein. The sample has 29,000 or so distinct CDR3 sequences, around 10% seen once. The sequence was obtained from an adult woman who had mild COVID-19 (a few samples of this study predate the infection). Cell type and time point are not known. The sample comprised PBMCs or a T cell subset sorted from them (not recorded which). The chain recombines TRBV12-3 or TRBV12-4 with TRBJ2-1; weak D call: TRBD1 (5 bases). The CDR3 region has the DNA TGTGCCAGCAGTTTAAAGGTAGGGCCAGGGTACAATGAGCAGTTCTTC. Translating it yields CASSLKVGPGYNEQFF.